In its sample, the clone carrying this T cell receptor beta chain was seen many times. The sample is drawn from a study of regulatory T cells in long-lasting Graves disease. Germline assignment: CDR1 GTSNPN and CDR2 SVGIG (reference sequence). The CDR3 spans 14 residues. Trimming took off 0 bases at V and 2 bases at J, with 8 bases between the two ends. The sample's time point: newly diagnosed GD, antithyroid drugs for less than 3 months. From RNA extracted from PBMCs, the TCR library was made. Arm-PCR with iRepertoire HTBI primers amplified the CDR3 regions for these TCR beta libraries. A single record per CDR3 protein comes from TCRdb applying MiXCR to the multiplex PCR reads. The sample has about 530,000 distinct CDR3 sequences, about 16% seen once. These same records also appear under a second study, on T cells in Graves' hyperthyroidism and ophthalmopathy. Turning to that study: When ophthalmopathy did not progress within 18 months, Graves' hyperthyroidism was considered stable.

The rearrangement joins TRBV30 to TRBJ1-5; no clear D gene. The source was peripheral blood mononuclear cells (PBMCs), collected at new diagnosis, from a patient treated with antithyroid drugs. The sequence derives from a woman aged 40-65 years with Graves disease. This chain's CDR3 is CAWSVAWGNQPQHF. CDR3 sequence (DNA): TGTGCCTGGAGTGTAGCATGGGGCAATCAGCCCCAGCATTTT.